This TCR beta chain was recovered during a study of blood T cell repertoires in COVID-19. Germline values: CDR1 KGHSH, CDR2 LQKENI. Trimming cost V 2 bases and J 6 bases, with 17 bases left between them. The CDR3 contains 15 residues. Original handling: Reference gene primer amplification in the assay estimated nucleated cell counts. The assay was immunoSEQ multiplex PCR, and TCRdb's table has in-frame clones only and misses some. V and J calls and clone size come straight from that table; D and trimming were deduced from the DNA. The top ten hold around a fifth of the sample, which has roughly 50,000 clones, 77% seen once.

This sequence was found in a human donor with active or convalescent COVID-19. The donor label of this sample is uncertain. This chain joins TRBV18 and TRBJ2-7; possibly TRBD1 for D (6 bases). Source material: peripheral blood. The CDR3 nucleotides read TGTGCCAGCTCACCAGCCGGGACATCCTTCGGCGAGCAGTACTTC. Protein: CASSPAGTSFGEQYF. Supplemented by reference TRBV18 and TRBJ2-7, the full variable domain reads NAGVMQNPRHLVRRRGQEARLRCSPMKGHSHVYWYRQLPEEGLKFMVYLQKENIIDESGMPKERFSAEFPKEGPSILRIQQVVRGDSAAYFCASSPAGTSFGEQYFGPGTRLTVT.